Listed below are T cell receptor beta chains from one sample, sequenced in a study of shared clonotypes between healthy human individuals. Clones were read by immunoSEQ multiplex PCR, and TCRdb kept only the in-frame ones, dropping some. The sample has approximately 350,000 clones, 95% to 97% seen once. The sequenced sample was memory CD8+ T cells sorted from blood. The source of these receptors is a man aged 25-45 years in good health. The CDR3 runs from the conserved cysteine through the conserved F or W. A D gene is named only where the DNA matches it firmly. Where a row states a size, it is once, few, many or the class of an expanded clone; other rows omit it.

D gene | clone size | J gene | CDR3 length | V gene | CDR3 protein
- | - | TRBJ2-3 | 17 | TRBV4-1 | CASSQSFRDTNTDTQYF
TRBD1 | - | TRBJ2-5 | 15 | TRBV28 | CASSEPGQGSKTQYF
- | - | TRBJ1-1 | 14 | TRBV28 | CASSLGETGREAFF
- | once | TRBJ2-5 | 13 | TRBV27 | CASREGYAETQYF
- | - | TRBJ1-4 | 19 | TRBV11-2 | CASRKSRQEHWVIGEKLFF
- | - | TRBJ1-5 | 15 | TRBV5-1 | CASSLEWGSNQPQHF
- | - | TRBJ2-7 | 15 | TRBV10-3 | CAISEWSVESYEQYF
- | - | TRBJ1-1 | 12 | TRBV10-2 | CASKRENLEAFF
- | - | TRBJ2-5 | 13 | TRBV19 | CASSIRGWETQYF
- | - | TRBJ2-5 | 15 | TRBV7-9 | CASSLVSPASWTQYF